The 29 T cell receptor beta chains below come from one sample, sequenced in a study of T cell responses to AZD1222 COVID-19 vaccine. The method was immunoSEQ multiplex PCR; TCRdb's version includes in-frame clones alone and lacks a portion of them. The sample records fewer than 200,000 clones, 75% to 90% being singletons. Sequencing was performed on peripheral blood, taken 28 days after the second dose of the MenACWY control vaccine. The receptors derive from an adult who received the MenACWY meningococcal vaccine as a control.

The J gene is TRBJ2-7, the V gene TRBV20-1; 9 positions agree with TRBD1. Germline V gene lookup returns CDR1 DFQATT and CDR2 SNEGSKA (reference sequence). The ends lost 3 bases at V and 5 bases at J; junction bases unmatched: 8. The CDR3 is 14 residues long. The CDR3 bases are TGCAGTGCTAGTGAAGGGACAGGGTTTAACGAGCAGTACTTC. Its protein is CSASEGTGFNEQYF.

Note on this clone: A much larger clone differs by one base, so this may be a read error. The V gene is TRBV6-2 or TRBV6-3, the J gene TRBJ1-1; no clear D. Germline CDR1 is MNHEY and CDR2 is SVGEGT. The CDR3 runs 13 residues. Trimming removed 5 bases at V and 1 base at J, with 8 bases between. CDR3 in DNA: TGTGCCAGCAGTGCAACAGAGAACACTGAAGCTTTCTTT. This encodes CASSATENTEAFF.

The chain has TRBV7-2 and TRBJ2-2; maybe TRBD1 (6 bases). Germline CDR1 SGHTA, CDR2 FQGNSA. This CDR3 spans 14 amino acids. V was pared by 9 bases and J by 0 bases, with 11 bases between. In DNA, the CDR3 is TGTGCCAGTGGACAGTTCGCGAACACCGGGGAGCTGTTTTTT. It encodes CASGQFANTGELFF.

The chain has TRBV11-3 and TRBJ2-3; possibly TRBD1 or TRBD2 for D (6 bases each). The CDR3 has 16 amino acids. The V end lost 0 bases, the J end lost 5 bases, and 15 bases lay between the germline ends. CDR1 SGHNT and CDR2 YENEEA come from the germline V gene. Here the CDR3 DNA reads TGTGCCAGCAGCTTAGAAGGGGGGCGGGAAGGAGATACGCAGTATTTT. This sequence encodes CASSLEGGREGDTQYF.

This chain links TRBV4-3 with TRBJ2-1, with a tentative D call TRBD2 (6 bases). The V and J ends lost 0 bases and 3 bases respectively, with 12 bases between them. Germline loops: CDR1 LGHNA, CDR2 YSLEER. CDR3 length equals 16 residues. The chain's CDR3 is CASSQETAGFYNEQFF. Written as DNA, the CDR3 is TGCGCCAGCAGCCAAGAGACGGCGGGGTTCTACAATGAGCAGTTCTTC.

The V and J genes are TRBV25-1 and TRBJ2-1, with D uncertain. CDR3 size: 12 residues. Trimming shortened V by 1 base and J by 8 bases, and 6 bases separated the two germline ends. The germline CDR1 and CDR2 sequences are MGHDK and SYGVNS. The CDR3 region has the DNA TGTGCCAGCAGTGAATCGAGGTATGAGCAGTTCTTC. This codes for CASSESRYEQFF.

This chain uses TRBV20-1 with TRBJ2-1; 9 bases map to TRBD2. Germline lookup yields CDR1 DFQATT and CDR2 SNEGSKA (reference sequence). Trimming took 3 bases from V and 0 from J; bases not matched to a gene: 0. This CDR3 spans 14 amino acids. This chain's CDR3 is CSASSGSSYNEQFF. CDR3 coding DNA: TGCAGTGCTAGTAGCGGGAGCTCCTACAATGAGCAGTTCTTC.

This sequence joins TRBV19 and TRBJ2-7; TRBD2 aligns across 7 bases. Germline assignment: CDR1 LNHDA and CDR2 SQIVND (reference sequence). After removal of 3 bases from V and 2 bases from J, the junction contained 4 bases not matched to a gene. The CDR3 consists of 14 residues. Written as DNA, the CDR3 is TGTGCCAGTAGTATCAGCGGGGCGACCTACGAGCAGTACTTC. Translated, it gives CASSISGATYEQYF.

This chain links TRBV30 with TRBJ1-3, with D possibly being TRBD1 (5 bases). This CDR3 region has 16 residues. With 0 bases removed from V and 0 bases from J, the gap between germline ends came to 12 bases. Germline CDR1 is GTSNPN and CDR2 is SVGIG (reference sequence). CDR3 protein: CAWSVGQLSSGNTIYF. The CDR3 bases are TGTGCCTGGAGTGTGGGGCAATTGAGCTCTGGAAACACCATATATTTT.

The gene calls are TRBV5-5 and TRBJ2-4; D unresolved. The CDR3 has 12 amino acids. Germline V gene data show CDR1 as SGHKS and CDR2 as YYEKEE (reference sequence). The V gene lost 0 bases and the J gene lost 8 bases, with 6 bases spanning the gap. Here the CDR3 DNA reads TGTGCCAGCAGCTTGGAGCCGGACATTCAGTACTTC. Translation gives CASSLEPDIQYF.

The rearrangement joins TRBV2 to TRBJ2-7; TRBD1 or TRBD2 may be the D gene (5 bases each). Trimming removed 5 bases from V and 2 bases from J, with 13 bases in between. The CDR3 sequence is 14 residues long. Germline lookup yields CDR1 SNHLY and CDR2 FYNNEI. The CDR3 reads CASSLRDGTYEQYF. For the CDR3, the DNA is TGTGCCAGCAGTTTACGGGACGGAACCTACGAGCAGTACTTC.

V is TRBV25-1 and J is TRBJ1-1; tentative D call: TRBD1 (5 bases). V lost 6 bases and J lost 4, with 18 bases in between. Germline values: CDR1 MGHDK, CDR2 SYGVNS. The length of the CDR3 is 15 residues. CDR3 sequence: CASRLSSGIGTEAFF. The CDR3 bases are TGTGCCAGCAGGTTATCTTCAGGGATTGGCACTGAAGCTTTCTTT.

This sequence joins TRBV18 and TRBJ2-6; D is perhaps TRBD1 (7 bases). V lost 2 bases and J lost 1, with 12 bases in between. CDR1 and CDR2 (germline): KGHSH, LQKENI. The CDR3 is 17 amino acids. CDR3 bases: TGTGCCAGCTCACCAGGAGGGGGCGATTCTGGGGCCAACGTCCTGACTTTC. Translating it yields CASSPGGGDSGANVLTF.

The chain recombines TRBV10-1 with TRBJ2-3; the match to TRBD2 covers 7 bases. The germline CDR1 and CDR2 sequences are WNHNN and SYGVQD (reference sequence). The CDR3 runs to 17 residues. V dropped 6 bases and J dropped 6; count of bases not matched to a gene: 18. This chain's CDR3 is CASSEALGGSESDTQYF. CDR3 sequence (DNA): TGCGCCAGCAGCGAGGCATTGGGCGGGAGTGAGAGCGATACGCAGTATTTT.

The rearrangement links TRBV30 to TRBJ1-6, with D possibly matching TRBD1 (6 bases). The CDR3 has 15 amino acids. Germline CDR1 reads GTSNPN; CDR2 reads SVGIG (reference sequence). Trimming removed 0 bases from V and 4 bases from J, with 10 bases in between. In nucleotides, the CDR3 is TGTGCCTGGAGTGTAGGGGGACTTTATAATTCACCCCTCCACTTT. Translated, it gives CAWSVGGLYNSPLHF.

The chain employs TRBV12-3 or TRBV12-4 and TRBJ2-7, with D perhaps being TRBD1 or TRBD2 (5 bases each). The CDR3 length is 13 residues. V dropped 4 bases and J dropped 3 bases, with 10 bases sitting between them. The CDR3 is CASSSGRSYEQYF. CDR3 bases: TGTGCCAGCAGTTCGGGACGTAGCTACGAGCAGTACTTC.

V usage is TRBV7-8 and J usage is TRBJ1-1; D is perhaps TRBD1 (5 bases). Germline V gene lookup returns CDR1 SGHVS and CDR2 FQNEAQ. CDR3 length: 14 amino acids. Trimming removed 4 bases from V and 0 bases from J, with 9 bases in between. The CDR3 DNA is TGTGCCAGCAGCTACAGGCGATTGAACACTGAAGCTTTCTTT. This gives the protein CASSYRRLNTEAFF.

CDR3 amino acids: CASSYRDRGPYGYTF. CDR3 bases: TGTGCCAGCAGTTACCGAGACAGGGGGCCCTATGGCTACACCTTC. This sequence joins TRBV6-5 and TRBJ1-2; TRBD1 matches 10 bases. The trim removed 2 bases at V and 4 bases at J, leaving 4 bases unmatched. The CDR3 consists of 15 residues. From germline, CDR1 is MNHEY and CDR2 SVGAGI.

This chain connects TRBV7-6 to TRBJ1-1; D gene ambiguous. Trimming left V 5 bases short and J 0 bases short, with 13 bases between. The germline V gene encodes CDR1 SGHVS and CDR2 FNYEAQ. This CDR3 spans 15 amino acids. This CDR3 reads CASSPTESMNTEAFF. CDR3 bases: TGTGCCAGCAGCCCGACTGAAAGTATGAACACTGAAGCTTTCTTT.

This sequence joins TRBV5-6 and TRBJ2-1, with TRBD1 matching 8 bases. The V gene end was trimmed by 4 bases and the J gene end by 1 base; junction bases not matched to a gene: 4. CDR1 SGHDT and CDR2 YYEEEE come from the germline V gene. The CDR3 contains 15 residues. In DNA form, the CDR3 reads TGTGCCAGCAGCCTGGACAGGGTGTCCTACAATGAGCAGTTCTTC. This gives the protein CASSLDRVSYNEQFF.

The rearrangement uses TRBV9 and TRBJ2-1; maybe TRBD1 (6 bases). The CDR3 loop spans 18 amino acids. The V end lost 3 bases, the J end lost 0 bases, and 19 bases lay between the germline ends. CDR1 and CDR2 (germline): SGDLS, YYNGEE. The DNA of the CDR3 is TGTGCCAGCAGCGGCGCAGGGGCGAGCTCAACCTCCTACAATGAGCAGTTCTTC. Translated, it gives CASSGAGASSTSYNEQFF.

The CDR3 nucleotides are TGCAGCGTTGCAGGGTCAAGCAATCAGCCCCAGCATTTT. Amino acids: CSVAGSSNQPQHF. V usage is TRBV29-1 and J usage is TRBJ1-5; weak D call: TRBD1 (5 bases). CDR3 length equals 13 residues. Germline CDR1 and CDR2: SQVTM and ANQGSEA. With 4 bases removed from V and 1 base from J, the gap between germline ends came to 8 bases.

The chain links TRBV11-2 to TRBJ2-2, with 8 bases identical to TRBD1. Trimming removed 1 base from V and 9 bases from J; junction bases left unmatched: 4. The CDR3 is 14 amino acids. Germline CDR1 and CDR2: SGHAT and FQNNGV. CDR3 region: CASSLGTGPRELFF. The CDR3 coding sequence is TGTGCCAGCAGCTTAGGGACAGGGCCCCGGGAGCTGTTTTTT. The whole variable domain, filled in from reference TRBV11-2 and TRBJ2-2, reads EAGVAQSPRYKIIEKRQSVAFWCNPISGHATLYWYQQILGQGPKLLIQFQNNGVVDDSQLPKDRFSAERLKGVDSTLKIQPAKLEDSAVYLCASSLGTGPRELFFGEGSRLTVL.

The chain couples TRBV6-2 or TRBV6-3 to TRBJ2-2; D is unclear. This CDR3 contains 15 residues. CDR1 and CDR2 from the germline V gene are MNHEY and SVGEGT. V gave up 0 bases and J gave up 2 bases, with 7 bases separating them. CDR3: CASSYSTHNTGELFF. The CDR3 DNA reads as TGTGCCAGCAGTTACTCGACCCATAACACCGGGGAGCTGTTTTTT.

The chain carries TRBV4-3 and TRBJ1-2; D perhaps matches TRBD1 (6 bases). The CDR3 has 17 amino acids. V dropped 4 bases and J dropped 6 bases, with 24 bases sitting between them. Germline V gene sequence: CDR1 LGHNA, CDR2 YSLEER. CDR3 sequence reads: CASSLGGDQGIRNGYTF. As DNA, the CDR3 is TGCGCCAGCAGCCTGGGAGGGGACCAGGGGATCCGGAATGGCTACACCTTC.

The V gene is TRBV28, the J gene TRBJ2-5; D is undetermined. The ends were cut back, 2 bases at V and 5 bases at J, with 12 bases in the middle. The CDR3 consists of 14 residues. Germline V gene lookup returns CDR1 MDHEN and CDR2 SYDVKM. The CDR3 region is CASSLVARRETQYF. In DNA, the CDR3 is TGTGCCAGCAGTTTAGTGGCCAGAAGGGAGACCCAGTACTTC. Full variable domain (rest looked up from reference TRBV28 and TRBJ2-5): DVKVTQSSRYLVKRTGEKVFLECVQDMDHENMFWYRQDPGLGLRLIYFSYDVKMKEKGDIPEGYSVSREKKERFSLILESASTNQTSMYLCASSLVARRETQYFGPGTRLLVL.

This clone showed up just a few times. The chain has TRBV29-1 and TRBJ1-3; no definite D call. Trimming pared 0 bases from V and 4 bases from J, leaving 13 bases between. CDR1 and CDR2 from the germline V gene are SQVTM and ANQGSEA. The CDR3 has 15 amino acids. This CDR3 reads CSVEDPDRPGNTIYF. CDR3 sequence (DNA): TGCAGCGTTGAAGATCCGGACCGCCCGGGAAACACCATATATTTT.

The genes are TRBV19 and TRBJ2-7, with 10 bases that match TRBD2. This CDR3 comprises 14 residues. Losses at the gene ends were 3 bases for V and 3 bases for J; bases not matched to a gene: 2. CDR1 LNHDA and CDR2 SQIVND come from the germline V gene (reference sequence). The CDR3: CASSIASGSYEQYF. DNA for the CDR3: TGTGCCAGTAGTATCGCTAGCGGGAGCTACGAGCAGTACTTC.

The CDR3 is CASSYWDRGTEAFF. The CDR3 coding sequence is TGTGCCAGCAGTTACTGGGACAGGGGCACTGAAGCTTTCTTT. The chain is built from TRBV6-2 or TRBV6-3 and TRBJ1-1, with 10 bases that match TRBD1. J was trimmed by 4 bases and V by 1 base; bases with no gene match: 0. The CDR3 length is 14 residues. CDR1 and CDR2 (germline): MNHEY, SVGEGT.